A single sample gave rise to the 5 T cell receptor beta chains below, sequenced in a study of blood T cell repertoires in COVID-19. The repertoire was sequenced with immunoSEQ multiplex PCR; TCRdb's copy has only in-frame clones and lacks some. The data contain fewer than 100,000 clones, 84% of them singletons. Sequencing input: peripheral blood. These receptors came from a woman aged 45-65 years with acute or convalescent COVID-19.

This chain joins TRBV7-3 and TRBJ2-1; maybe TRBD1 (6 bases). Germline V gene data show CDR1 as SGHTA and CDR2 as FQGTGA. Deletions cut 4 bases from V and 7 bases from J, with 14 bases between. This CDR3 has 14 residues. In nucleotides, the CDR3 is TGTGCCAGCAGCTCAGGACAGCCCAGGAATGAGCAGTTCTTC. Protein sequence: CASSSGQPRNEQFF.

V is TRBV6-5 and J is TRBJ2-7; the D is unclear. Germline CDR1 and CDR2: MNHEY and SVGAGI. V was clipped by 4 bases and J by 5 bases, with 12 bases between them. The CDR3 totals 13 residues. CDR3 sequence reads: CASSFSTLDEQYF. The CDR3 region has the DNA TGTGCCAGCAGTTTTTCGACTCTGGACGAGCAGTACTTC.

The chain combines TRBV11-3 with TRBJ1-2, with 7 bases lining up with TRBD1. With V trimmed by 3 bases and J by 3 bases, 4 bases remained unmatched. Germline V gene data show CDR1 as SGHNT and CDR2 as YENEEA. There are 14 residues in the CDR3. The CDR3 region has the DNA TGTGCCAGCAGCTTTCACGACAGGGACTATGGCTACACCTTC. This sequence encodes CASSFHDRDYGYTF.

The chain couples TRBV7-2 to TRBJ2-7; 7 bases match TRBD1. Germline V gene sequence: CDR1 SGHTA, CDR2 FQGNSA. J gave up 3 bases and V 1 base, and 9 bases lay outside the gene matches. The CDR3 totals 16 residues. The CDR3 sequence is CASSLVEGAYFYEQYF. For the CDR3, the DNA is TGTGCCAGCAGCTTAGTCGAGGGGGCGTATTTCTACGAGCAGTACTTC.

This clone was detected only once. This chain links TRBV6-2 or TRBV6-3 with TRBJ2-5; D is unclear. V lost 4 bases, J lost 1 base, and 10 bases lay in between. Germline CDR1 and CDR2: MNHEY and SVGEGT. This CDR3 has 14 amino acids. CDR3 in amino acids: CASSSNNLQETQYF. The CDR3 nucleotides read TGTGCCAGCAGTTCCAACAACCTCCAAGAGACCCAGTACTTC.